This T cell receptor beta chain was retrieved from a study of cytomegalovirus exposure and HLA in healthy donors. Primers for the PCR totalled 60 Vbeta and 13 Jbeta. The method was immunoSEQ multiplex PCR; TCRdb's version includes in-frame clones alone and lacks a portion of them. The repertoire has more than 95,000 clones, about three quarters of them found once; the top ten carry around 5%. The germline V gene has CDR1 MNHNS and CDR2 SASEGT. J gave up 7 bases and V 4 bases, and 7 bases lay outside the gene matches. The length of the CDR3 is 15 residues. Study conclusions and caveats: V- and J-gene trimming of TCR beta was linked (in a later analysis) to a missense DCLRE1C variant. Most of the TCR beta V segments (in an earlier analysis) were productive either about 87% or about 30% of the time. Researchers reported in a later analysis that common viral pathogens appeared linked to several top clusters. Cytomegalovirus-associated status was assigned to approximately 160 TCR beta chains.

This clone came up a few times. The target antigen is unknown. This sequence joins TRBV6-1 and TRBJ1-4, with TRBD1 matching 9 bases. Sequenced material: PBMCs. This clonotype was sampled from a woman aged 18-29 years in good health and CMV-seropositive. Here the CDR3 reads CASSARTGAAEKLFF. CDR3 nucleotide sequence: TGTGCCAGCAGTGCCCGGACAGGGGCGGCTGAAAAACTGTTTTTT.